These T cell receptor beta chains were read from a single sample in a study of cytomegalovirus exposure and HLA in healthy donors. Sequencing was performed with immunoSEQ multiplex PCR; in TCRdb, only in-frame clones are kept and a portion is missing. The sample lists over 150,000 clones, roughly 70% occurring once. The sample was PBMCs. All receptors come from a woman in her 30s in good health and CMV-seronegative. The CDR3 runs from the conserved cysteine through the conserved F or W. The D gene is left open where the match is weak. Expanded clones get a size class; other rows say once, few or many, or leave the size out.

J: TRBJ1-3
V: TRBV9
D: NA
size: NA
CDR3: CASSAPTAGYGNTIYF
DNA: TGTGCCAGCAGCGCTCCTACAGCGGGTTACGGAAACACCATATATTTT

J: TRBJ2-1
V: TRBV11-2
D: TRBD1
size: NA
CDR3: CASRTTGVNEQFF
DNA: TGTGCCAGCAGGACGACAGGGGTAAATGAGCAGTTCTTC

J: TRBJ2-7
V: TRBV2
D: NA
size: NA
CDR3: CATGQGYEQYF
DNA: TGTGCCACTGGGCAGGGGTACGAGCAGTACTTC

J: TRBJ2-3
V: TRBV19
D: TRBD2
size: NA
CDR3: CASSGGRGTDTQYF
DNA: TGTGCCTCCTCGGGGGGGCGGGGCACAGATACGCAGTATTTT

J: TRBJ1-1
V: TRBV7-9
D: NA
size: NA
CDR3: CASSSSGFRGTEAFF
DNA: TGTGCCAGCAGCTCTTCGGGCTTTAGGGGAACTGAAGCTTTCTTT

J: TRBJ2-1
V: TRBV18
D: TRBD2
size: NA
CDR3: CASSPLLAGGRDEQFF
DNA: TGTGCCAGCTCGCCTTTACTAGCGGGAGGAAGGGATGAGCAGTTCTTC

J: TRBJ1-5
V: TRBV27
D: NA
size: NA
CDR3: CASSLFRSNQPQHF
DNA: TGTGCCAGCAGTTTATTCAGGAGCAATCAGCCCCAGCATTTT

J: TRBJ2-7
V: TRBV15
D: NA
size: NA
CDR3: CATSRDRDYEQYF
DNA: TGTGCCACCAGCAGAGACCGGGACTACGAGCAGTACTTC

J: TRBJ1-6
V: TRBV30
D: NA
size: few
CDR3: CAWRRTANYNSPLHF
DNA: TGTGCCTGGAGGCGGACAGCAAACTATAATTCACCCCTCCACTTT

J: TRBJ1-6
V: TRBV19
D: NA
size: NA
CDR3: CASRVGVNNSPLHF
DNA: TGTGCATCAAGGGTAGGGGTAAATAATTCACCCCTCCACTTT

J: TRBJ2-1
V: TRBV7-9
D: TRBD2
size: NA
CDR3: CASSYSGSSYNEQFF
DNA: TGTGCCAGCAGTTATAGCGGGAGCTCCTACAATGAGCAGTTCTTC

J: TRBJ2-7
V: TRBV11-3
D: TRBD2
size: NA
CDR3: CASSLRGGGEQYF
DNA: TGTGCCAGCAGCTTACGGGGGGGTGGCGAGCAGTACTTC

J: TRBJ1-2
V: TRBV18
D: NA
size: NA
CDR3: CASSPPAQVVGTF
DNA: TGTGCCAGCTCACCACCGGCCCAGGTGGTCGGCACCTTC

J: TRBJ2-3
V: TRBV6-1
D: TRBD2
size: NA
CDR3: CASSLAGSTDTQYF
DNA: TGTGCCAGCAGCTTAGCGGGGAGCACAGATACGCAGTATTTT

J: TRBJ2-3
V: TRBV4-1
D: NA
size: NA
CDR3: CASSQENQMFNTQYF
DNA: TGCGCCAGCAGCCAAGAGAACCAGATGTTTAATACGCAGTATTTT

J: TRBJ1-1
V: TRBV9
D: TRBD1
size: NA
CDR3: CASSGDRGVKTEAFF
DNA: TGTGCCAGCAGCGGGGACAGGGGGGTGAAAACTGAAGCTTTCTTT

J: TRBJ2-5
V: TRBV7-3
D: TRBD1
size: NA
CDR3: CASSLTGGVSETQYF
DNA: TGTGCCAGCAGCTTAACAGGGGGCGTTTCAGAGACCCAGTACTTC

J: TRBJ2-6
V: TRBV7-9
D: NA
size: NA
CDR3: CASSPYNSGANVLTF
DNA: TGTGCCAGCAGCCCGTATAACTCTGGGGCCAACGTCCTGACTTTC

J: TRBJ2-2
V: TRBV6-6
D: TRBD1
size: NA
CDR3: CASSRQGSAGELFF
DNA: TGTGCCAGCAGCCGACAGGGGAGCGCCGGGGAGCTGTTTTTT

J: TRBJ2-7
V: TRBV28
D: NA
size: NA
CDR3: CASSETQAPGYF
DNA: TGTGCCAGCAGTGAAACACAGGCCCCAGGGTACTTC

J: TRBJ1-4
V: TRBV9
D: NA
size: NA
CDR3: CASSVFTGEKLFF
DNA: TGTGCCAGCAGCGTATTCACGGGTGAAAAACTGTTTTTT

J: TRBJ2-7
V: TRBV2
D: TRBD1
size: NA
CDR3: CASSDPRGSNYEQYF
DNA: TGTGCCAGCAGTGACCCCAGGGGGTCTAACTACGAGCAGTACTTC

J: TRBJ2-1
V: TRBV7-9
D: NA
size: NA
CDR3: CASSFRLDNEQFF
DNA: TGTGCCAGCAGCTTTCGACTGGACAATGAGCAGTTCTTC

J: TRBJ2-6
V: TRBV28
D: NA
size: few
CDR3: CASRYRRSSGANVLTF
DNA: TGTGCCAGCCGGTACAGGCGAAGCTCTGGGGCCAACGTCCTGACTTTC

J: TRBJ2-7
V: TRBV11-2
D: TRBD2
size: once
CDR3: CASSVLAGAYEQYF
DNA: TGTGCCAGCAGCGTCCTAGCGGGAGCCTACGAGCAGTACTTC

J: TRBJ1-2
V: TRBV7-9
D: NA
size: NA
CDR3: CASSFPGMIYGYTF
DNA: TGTGCCAGCAGCTTCCCAGGGATGATCTATGGCTACACCTTC

J: TRBJ2-5
V: TRBV9
D: TRBD2
size: few
CDR3: CASSLGLAGVQETQYF
DNA: TGTGCCAGCAGCCTGGGACTAGCGGGGGTCCAAGAGACCCAGTACTTC

J: TRBJ2-2
V: TRBV9
D: NA
size: NA
CDR3: CASSPQSQTTGELFF
DNA: TGTGCCAGCAGCCCACAATCACAGACCACCGGGGAGCTGTTTTTT

J: TRBJ1-2
V: TRBV4-3
D: NA
size: NA
CDR3: CASSQDEAEGLRGYTF
DNA: TGCGCCAGCAGCCAAGATGAGGCGGAGGGTTTGCGTGGCTACACCTTC

J: TRBJ2-7
V: TRBV7-2
D: NA
size: NA
CDR3: CASSLLASWGEQYF
DNA: TGTGCCAGCAGCTTACTAGCGAGTTGGGGTGAGCAGTACTTC

J: TRBJ1-4
V: TRBV14
D: NA
size: NA
CDR3: CASSQGAGEKLFF
DNA: TGTGCCAGCAGCCAAGGAGCAGGCGAAAAACTGTTTTTT

J: TRBJ2-2
V: TRBV7-3
D: TRBD2
size: few
CDR3: CASSLMFGAAGATGELFF
DNA: TGTGCCAGCAGCTTAATGTTCGGGGCAGCGGGGGCCACCGGGGAGCTGTTTTTT

J: TRBJ2-7
V: TRBV27
D: NA
size: NA
CDR3: CASSLDWAHEQYF
DNA: TGTGCCAGCAGTTTAGATTGGGCCCACGAGCAGTACTTC

J: TRBJ2-1
V: TRBV7-6
D: NA
size: NA
CDR3: CASGQAGSYNEQFF
DNA: TGTGCCAGCGGTCAGGCAGGGTCCTACAATGAGCAGTTCTTC

J: TRBJ2-3
V: TRBV7-3
D: NA
size: NA
CDR3: CASSLTPSRRLTDTQYF
DNA: TGTGCCAGCAGCTTAACACCGAGCAGAAGACTCACAGATACGCAGTATTTT

J: TRBJ1-4
V: TRBV5-5
D: NA
size: once
CDR3: CASTHTQTNEKLFF
DNA: TGTGCCAGCACCCACACCCAGACTAATGAAAAACTGTTTTTT

J: TRBJ2-1
V: TRBV27
D: TRBD2
size: NA
CDR3: CASSSGNYNEQFF
DNA: TGTGCCAGCTCTAGCGGGAACTACAATGAGCAGTTCTTC

J: TRBJ1-6
V: TRBV5-4
D: TRBD1
size: NA
CDR3: CASSLAGQGDSPLHF
DNA: TGTGCCAGCAGCTTGGCGGGACAGGGTGATTCACCCCTCCACTTT

J: TRBJ2-1
V: TRBV4-3
D: NA
size: NA
CDR3: CASSPRGGLSSYNEQFF
DNA: TGCGCCAGCAGCCCCCGTGGCGGGTTAAGCTCCTACAATGAGCAGTTCTTC

J: TRBJ1-1
V: TRBV9
D: NA
size: NA
CDR3: CASSVDAGNTEAFF
DNA: TGTGCCAGCAGCGTAGATGCGGGGAACACTGAAGCTTTCTTT